These 20 T cell receptor beta chains came from one sample sequenced in a study of beta chain features in type 1 diabetes. These receptors are not linked to any known antigen. Study-level findings and limits: A moderate, significant TCRB CDR3 shortening appeared in type 1 diabetes across four CD4+ subsets.

Sequenced material consisted of expressed TCRB transcripts (all of the isolated RNA was reverse transcribed). TCRdb's copy holds only in-frame clones and misses some; the assay was immunoSEQ multiplex PCR. The table has 20,000 to 25,000 clones, about 70% seen once. The sequencing sample was made of stem cell memory CD4+ T cells from blood. These receptors came from a middle-aged woman with type 1 diabetes.

The genes are TRBV5-1 and TRBJ1-1; maybe TRBD1 (6 bases). The germline V gene encodes CDR1 SGHRS and CDR2 YFSETQ. The CDR3 contains 15 residues. Trimming shortened V by 5 bases and J by 3 bases, and 17 bases separated the two germline ends. The CDR3 sequence: CASRVQGSVDTEAFF. CDR3 in DNA: TGCGCCAGCAGGGTCCAGGGGTCCGTGGACACTGAAGCTTTCTTT.

The chain carries TRBV27 and TRBJ2-7; 7 nucleotides agree with TRBD1. V trimming: 6 bases; J trimming: 2 bases; junction bases outside the gene matches: 13. This CDR3 is built from 16 residues. Germline V lookup: CDR1 MNHEY, CDR2 SMNVEV (reference sequence). This CDR3 is CASSQKRQGSTYEQYF. The DNA of the CDR3 is TGTGCCAGCAGCCAAAAACGACAGGGTTCTACCTACGAGCAGTACTTC.

The chain is built from TRBV5-1 and TRBJ2-4; no reliable D call. This CDR3 comprises 14 residues. With 4 bases removed from V and 1 base from J, the gap between germline ends came to 9 bases. Germline CDR1 SGHRS, CDR2 YFSETQ. The CDR3 region has the DNA TGCGCCAGCAGCCAATCCGCGGCCAAAAACATTCAGTACTTC. Encoded protein: CASSQSAAKNIQYF.

This chain uses TRBV7-8 with TRBJ2-2; 9 bases align to TRBD1. Unmatched junction bases numbered 4, after V lost 5 bases and J lost 3 bases. This CDR3 has 15 amino acids. Germline V gene data show CDR1 as SGHVS and CDR2 as FQNEAQ. The CDR3 is CASSPQGADTGELFF. The CDR3, as DNA: TGTGCCAGCAGCCCACAGGGGGCTGACACCGGGGAGCTGTTTTTT.

The V gene is TRBV5-1, the J gene TRBJ2-2, with 9 bases fitting TRBD2. The trim removed 0 bases at V and 4 bases at J, leaving 4 bases unmatched. The CDR3 runs to 16 residues. Germline values: CDR1 SGHRS, CDR2 YFSETQ. CDR3 DNA: TGCGCCAGCAGCTTGGCCGAACTAGCGGGCACCGGGGAGCTGTTTTTT. Amino acids: CASSLAELAGTGELFF.

J is TRBJ2-1 and V is TRBV7-8, with TRBD1 matching 9 bases. CDR1 SGHVS and CDR2 FQNEAQ come from the germline V gene. V shed 5 bases, J shed 9 bases, and the junction held 8 bases outside the gene matches. There are 14 residues in the CDR3. In DNA, the CDR3 is TGTGCCAGCAGCCTCCGGGACAGGGAAGGTGAGCAGTTCTTC. Encoded protein: CASSLRDREGEQFF.

V and J are TRBV27 and TRBJ2-3; the match to TRBD2 covers 10 bases. The germline gives CDR1 MNHEY, CDR2 SMNVEV (reference sequence). CDR3 length equals 17 residues. J was trimmed by 0 bases and V by 3 bases; bases with no gene match: 6. In nucleotides, the CDR3 is TGTGCCAGCAGTTTCCAGACTAGCGGGTTTAGCACAGATACGCAGTATTTT. It translates to CASSFQTSGFSTDTQYF.

The V and J genes are TRBV27 and TRBJ2-3; D might be TRBD1 (6 bases). The V end lost 4 bases, the J end lost 5 bases, and 16 bases lay between the germline ends. CDR1 is MNHEY, CDR2 SMNVEV, per germline (reference sequence). The CDR3 contains 15 residues. In DNA form, the CDR3 reads TGTGCCAGCAGTTCCCAAGGGGGTTGGGGAGATACGCAGTATTTT. This encodes CASSSQGGWGDTQYF.

The chain links TRBV5-1 to TRBJ2-1; a possible D gene is TRBD1 (5 bases). V was cut by 2 bases and J by 0 bases, with 9 bases left in between. There are 15 residues in the CDR3. Germline CDR1 reads SGHRS; CDR2 reads YFSETQ. This chain's CDR3 is CASSLQVSSYNEQFF. CDR3 DNA sequence: TGCGCCAGCAGCTTACAGGTCAGCTCCTACAATGAGCAGTTCTTC.

The sample holds a few counts of this clone. The J gene is TRBJ1-4, the V gene TRBV7-2; a possible D gene is TRBD1 (6 bases). Germline V gives CDR1 SGHTA, CDR2 FQGNSA. V lost 5 bases, J lost 6 bases, and 22 bases lay in between. The CDR3 consists of 17 residues. Here the CDR3 reads CASSLGVQGLGDEKLFF. The CDR3 bases are TGTGCCAGCAGCCTCGGGGTACAGGGCCTGGGGGATGAAAAACTGTTTTTT.

This rearrangement joins TRBV7-6 to TRBJ2-2; tentative D call: TRBD2 (5 bases). The germline gives CDR1 SGHVS, CDR2 FNYEAQ. Trimming removed 8 bases from V and 5 bases from J, with 18 bases in between. The CDR3 length is 15 residues. CDR3 residues: CASRESAINTGELFF. The CDR3 DNA follows: TGTGCCAGCCGGGAATCCGCCATAAATACCGGGGAGCTGTTTTTT.

The rearrangement uses TRBV2 and TRBJ1-2; perhaps TRBD1 as D (5 bases). CDR1 is SNHLY and CDR2 is FYNNEI in the germline V gene. V was clipped by 1 base and J by 8 bases, with 14 bases between them. The CDR3 is made up of 14 amino acids. CDR3: CASSEVGTSGGYTF. CDR3 sequence (DNA): TGTGCCAGCAGTGAAGTGGGGACTTCTGGGGGCTACACCTTC.

This clone was found once. The chain is built from TRBV11-2 and TRBJ2-7, with TRBD1 as a possible D gene (6 bases). V was clipped by 5 bases and J by 3 bases, with 11 bases between them. From germline, CDR1 is SGHAT and CDR2 FQNNGV. The CDR3 extends over 13 amino acids. The CDR3 coding sequence is TGTGCCAGCAGCCCCAGGGGCGGCTACGAGCAGTACTTC. Its translation is CASSPRGGYEQYF.

J is TRBJ2-7 and V is TRBV4-1; TRBD2 might be the D (6 bases). In germline, CDR1 is MGHRA, CDR2 YSYEKL. Trimming pared 3 bases from V and 3 bases from J, leaving 21 bases between. The CDR3 runs to 17 residues. CDR3 DNA: TGCGCCAGCAGCCATGGGAGGTGGTACAACTCGAGCTACGAGCAGTACTTC. Its protein product is CASSHGRWYNSSYEQYF.

The chain couples TRBV28 to TRBJ1-2; D not certain. Germline V gives CDR1 MDHEN, CDR2 SYDVKM. The CDR3 loop spans 14 amino acids. Trimming cost V 3 bases and J 5 bases, with 13 bases left between them. CDR3 loop: CASSLSDTLYGYTF. The CDR3 region has the DNA TGTGCCAGCAGTTTGAGTGACACCTTATATGGCTACACCTTC.

The rearrangement uses TRBV5-6 and TRBJ2-1, with 8 nucleotides matching TRBD2. Germline V CDR1 and CDR2: SGHDT, YYEEEE. This CDR3 is built from 17 residues. With V trimmed by 1 base and J by 9 bases, 15 bases remained unmatched. The CDR3 is CASSLTVGGLEVSEQFF. CDR3 in DNA: TGTGCCAGCAGCTTGACCGTCGGGGGACTAGAGGTGAGTGAGCAGTTCTTC.

This rearrangement joins TRBV5-1 to TRBJ2-1, with TRBD1 as a possible D gene (6 bases). Trimming stripped 0 bases from V and 8 bases from J, with 15 bases between. CDR1 is SGHRS and CDR2 is YFSETQ in the germline V gene. The CDR3 is 15 amino acids. The CDR3 is CASSLEISGADEQFF. CDR3 bases: TGCGCCAGCAGCTTGGAAATTTCAGGGGCCGATGAGCAGTTCTTC.

The chain couples TRBV7-2 to TRBJ1-5; D remains ambiguous. The germline gives CDR1 SGHTA, CDR2 FQGNSA. V shed 1 base and J shed 5 bases, with 12 bases lying between them. The CDR3 extends over 15 amino acids. The CDR3 reads CASSLDSGADQPQHF. The CDR3 DNA sequence: TGTGCCAGCAGCTTAGATTCCGGAGCGGATCAGCCCCAGCATTTT. The complete variable domain, with remaining parts taken from reference TRBV7-2 and TRBJ1-5, reads GAGVSQSPSNKVTEKGKDVELRCDPISGHTALYWYRQSLGQGLEFLIYFQGNSAPDKSGLPSDRFSAERTGGSVSTLTIQRTQQEDSAVYLCASSLDSGADQPQHFGDGTRLSIL.

The rearrangement joins TRBV11-2 to TRBJ2-7, with D perhaps matching TRBD2 (5 bases). Germline assignment: CDR1 SGHAT and CDR2 FQNNGV. V was trimmed by 5 bases and J by 6 bases, leaving 14 bases between them. The CDR3 spans 13 residues. The CDR3 loop is CASSRDHSGEQYF. The CDR3 region has the DNA TGTGCCAGCAGCCGGGATCACTCGGGCGAGCAGTACTTC.

This clone was detected only a few times. CDR3 amino acids: CASSPSGGETQYF. The CDR3 DNA is TGTGCCAGCAGCCCCTCCGGGGGGGAGACCCAGTACTTC. The chain links TRBV28 to TRBJ2-5, with TRBD2 matching 7 bases. The CDR3 loop spans 13 amino acids. J gave up 5 bases and V 6 bases, and 6 bases lay outside the gene matches. CDR1 MDHEN and CDR2 SYDVKM come from the germline V gene.